These 10 T cell receptor beta chains were all obtained from the same sample, sequenced in a study of human T cells and chemical hapten exposure. Total RNA was isolated from unfractionated whole blood. Via MiXCR, TCRdb re-called the 5' RACE reads, giving one row per CDR3 protein. There are 110,000 or so distinct CDR3 sequences in the sample; around a fifth occur only once, and roughly 3.1% lies in the top ten. The receptor source for this set is a human donor in good health.

J is TRBJ1-1 and V is TRBV4-2; TRBD1 agrees at 9 bases. The ends lost 3 bases at V and 6 bases at J; junction bases unmatched: 14. Germline V gives CDR1 LGHNA, CDR2 YNFKEQ. The CDR3 loop spans 17 amino acids. CDR3: CASSHATGGRRRAEAFF. In DNA, the CDR3 is TGTGCCAGCAGCCACGCTACAGGGGGCAGGCGTAGGGCTGAAGCTTTCTTT.

This clonotype occurred a few times. The chain combines TRBV28 with TRBJ1-5; D remains unclear. V lost 7 bases to trimming and J lost 4 bases, with 8 bases between them. The CDR3 sequence is 12 residues long. The germline V gene encodes CDR1 MDHEN and CDR2 SYDVKM. The CDR3 DNA sequence: TGTGCCAGCACCCCGGGGAATCAGCCCCAGCATTTT. It translates to CASTPGNQPQHF.

This clonotype was counted between two and nine times. The chain couples TRBV29-1 to TRBJ2-5, with D possibly TRBD1 on 5 matching bases. The CDR3 totals 11 residues. V lost 4 bases, J lost 4 bases, and 7 bases lay in between. Germline-derived CDR1 and CDR2 are SQVTM and ANQGSEA. The CDR3 spells CSVAGLETQYF. The CDR3 coding sequence is TGCAGCGTTGCAGGGCTAGAGACCCAGTACTTC. Full variable domain (remainder filled in from reference TRBV29-1 and TRBJ2-5): SAVISQKPSRDICQRGTSLTIQCQVDSQVTMMFWYRQQPGQSLTLIATANQGSEATYESGFVIDKFPISRPNLTFSTLTVSNMSPEDSSIYLCSVAGLETQYFGPGTRLLVL.

This clonotype was counted only a few times. Mismatch with germline at one junction end may stem from a read error. This sequence joins TRBV5-5 and TRBJ2-1; 11 bases match TRBD2. Per the germline V gene, CDR1 is SGHKS and CDR2 is YYEKEE (reference sequence). The length of the CDR3 is 15 residues. The DNA of the CDR3 is TGTGCCAGCAGCACAAGCCCAACTAGCGGGAGAAGGAAGGTCTTC. It yields the protein CASSTSPTSGRRKVF.

This clonotype appeared a few times. The rearrangement uses TRBV7-9 and TRBJ1-6; 9 bases match TRBD1. There are 15 residues in the CDR3. With 5 bases clipped from V and 8 bases from J, the junction kept 7 bases outside the gene matches. Looked up from germline, CDR1 is SEHNR and CDR2 is FQNEAQ (reference sequence). The chain's CDR3 is CASSPADRGDSPLHF. CDR3 DNA: TGTGCCAGCAGCCCCGCGGACAGGGGAGATTCACCCCTCCACTTT.

This clonotype occurred a few times. V gene TRBV6-2 or TRBV6-3 combines with J gene TRBJ2-1; no definite D call. Trimming pared 7 bases from V and 0 bases from J, leaving 10 bases between. Germline values: CDR1 MNHEY, CDR2 SVGEGT. This CDR3 comprises 14 residues. The DNA for the CDR3 is TGTGCCAGCACCATCCAAGGCTCCTACAATGAGCAGTTCTTC. Protein product: CASTIQGSYNEQFF.

This clonotype was counted a few times. This chain uses TRBV6-1 with TRBJ2-7, with D perhaps matching TRBD1 (6 bases). The CDR3 is 13 residues long. CDR1 is MNHNS and CDR2 is SASEGT in the germline V gene. V was cut by 3 bases and J by 4 bases, with 10 bases left in between. The CDR3, as DNA: TGTGCCAGCAGTGATGACAGGAGGTACGAGCAGTACTTC. This translates into CASSDDRRYEQYF.

There are a few counts of this clonotype. The chain couples TRBV7-2 to TRBJ1-3; TRBD1 matches 9 bases. J was trimmed by 2 bases and V by 3 bases; bases with no gene match: 5. This CDR3 spans 16 amino acids. The germline V gene has CDR1 SGHTA and CDR2 FQGNSA. This chain's CDR3 is CASSFGQGMPGNTIYF. The DNA of the CDR3 is TGTGCCAGCAGCTTTGGACAGGGGATGCCTGGAAACACCATATATTTT.

This clonotype was recorded a few times. V and J are TRBV2 and TRBJ1-5, with D unresolved. Between the trimmed V and J ends, which lost 5 bases and 1 base, there was a span of 12 bases. Germline assignment: CDR1 SNHLY and CDR2 FYNNEI. CDR3 length: 15 residues. CDR3 sequence reads: CASSSTAISNQPQHF. The CDR3 nucleotides read TGTGCCAGCAGTTCCACAGCCATCAGCAATCAGCCCCAGCATTTT.

This chain joins TRBV24-1 and TRBJ2-2; 7 nucleotides align to TRBD1. CDR3 length: 14 amino acids. Germline assignment: CDR1 KGHDR and CDR2 SFDVKD. J lost 5 bases, V lost 5 bases, and 4 bases had no gene match. CDR3 sequence: CATSVPGGTGELFF. The DNA for the CDR3 is TGTGCCACCAGTGTTCCAGGGGGTACCGGGGAGCTGTTTTTT.